This paragraph covers one T cell receptor (beta chain) sequence. Its cognate antigen is unknown. The data originate from a study of siplizumab effects on memory and regulatory T cells. Study conclusions and caveats: Proof of suppressive function in proliferating Tregs from siplizumab cultures was not established. To unstimulated subsets, only a minor fraction of alloreactive clones could be mapped. The apparent diversity of naive T cells exceeded that of memory cells, and naive T cells seemed to make a major contribution to the alloresponse.

The ends lost 4 bases at V and 4 bases at J; junction bases unmatched: 7. From germline, CDR1 is MNHNS and CDR2 SASEGT. The CDR3 is made up of 16 amino acids. TCRdb's copy holds only in-frame clones and misses some; the assay was immunoSEQ multiplex PCR. The sample has about 87,000 clones; about nine tenths are singletons. This clonotype was sampled from a human donor in good health. The sequencing sample was made of CD4+ T cells sorted from blood. This chain uses TRBV6-1 with TRBJ1-5, with 10 bases lining up with TRBD1. The CDR3 nucleotides read TGTGCCAGCAGTGCCACGGGACAGGGGTTTAATCAGCCCCAGCATTTT. Translating it yields CASSATGQGFNQPQHF.